This T cell receptor (beta chain) was sequenced for a study of blood T cell repertoires in COVID-19. Study-level background: The analysed material was cDNA or gDNA that came from T cells, B-cell-depleted T cells, or PBMCs.

Clones were read by immunoSEQ multiplex PCR, and TCRdb kept only the in-frame ones, dropping some. This sample has hundreds of thousands of clones; around 86% occur once, and the top ten carry under 2%. Trimming removed 3 bases from V and 9 bases from J, with 12 bases in between. The CDR3 length is 13 residues. Germline V CDR1 and CDR2: SGHTA, FQGNSA. The participants were between roughly 18 and 89 years old and came from roughly 25 US areas. Participant-given clinical history determined each cohort assignment. Two consecutive negative NP/OP PCR tests, clearance, or resolved symptoms defined Cohort 3 recovery.

Sequencing was done on a sample of PBMCs or T cells enriched from blood (not recorded which). The chain combines TRBV7-2 with TRBJ2-1, with no clear D. This TCR was sampled from a woman between 45 and 65 years old who had recovered from COVID-19. CDR3 region: CASSFFVVGEQFF. Here the CDR3 DNA reads TGTGCCAGCAGCTTTTTTGTTGTCGGTGAGCAGTTCTTC.